This TCR beta chain was sequenced in a study of CD8+ T cells in alopecia areata. The sorting of PBMCs gave CD4+ and CD8+ T cells. This CDR3 is 17 amino acids long. V lost 4 bases and J lost 9, with 25 bases in between. About this clone: The antigen remains unidentified.

Study results and caveats: Resident alphabeta T cells of normal skin are also sequenced in scalp samples. Scalp lesions, especially in alopecia totalis/universalis, had higher clonality than normal scalp.

Extracted RNA was reverse transcribed into cDNA, the sequencing template. Sequencing used immunoSEQ multiplex PCR; TCRdb keeps in-frame clones, though not all of them. The repertoire holds some 82,000 clones, with roughly 51% as singletons. The chain carries TRBV23-1 and TRBJ1-5; TRBD1 is a possible D gene (5 bases). TRBV23-1 is recorded as an ORF, its role being uncertain. The receptor was isolated from a human donor with alopecia areata. Sequences were obtained from NKG2D-high CD8+ T cells sorted from blood. DNA of the CDR3: TGCGCCAGCAGTCCCGTGCACAGGCGCGACGGTTTTCCGCCCCAGCATTTT. Amino acids: CASSPVHRRDGFPPQHF.